The source of this T cell receptor (beta chain) is a study of blood T cell repertoires in COVID-19. Turning to the study itself: Collection of acute and convalescent COVID-19 samples took place in the United States, Italy and Spain. T cells, B-cell-depleted T cells, or PBMCs supplied cDNA or gDNA.

Authors' analysis steps: For nucleated cells, counts were estimated from reference gene primer amplification. Repertoires were generated with immunoSEQ multiplex PCR, while TCRdb's copy carries only in-frame clones and drops some. D and trimming were read from the DNA, whereas the V and J calls and clone size are those reported in that table. In the table there are some 300,000 clones, approximately 86% of which are singletons. The CDR3 sequence is 15 residues long. Germline V gives CDR1 MGHRA, CDR2 YSYEKL. The V gene end was trimmed by 4 bases and the J gene end by 0 bases; junction bases not matched to a gene: 4.

J is TRBJ1-1 and V is TRBV4-1, with 8 bases fitting TRBD1. Source material: peripheral blood. This receptor was taken from an older man with acute or convalescent COVID-19. The CDR3 reads CASSLRDRLNTEAFF. In DNA form, the CDR3 reads TGCGCCAGCAGCCTGCGGGACAGGTTGAACACTGAAGCTTTCTTT.